This is a list of T cell receptor beta chains from one sample in a study of CD4 T cells in relation to SARS-CoV-2 and coronaviruses. What these receptors recognize is not known. Some clones are missing from TCRdb's copy, which holds only in-frame ones; the method was immunoSEQ multiplex PCR. The data contain about 36,000 clones, 70% to 85% of them seen just once; the ten biggest clones take up 20%. Material for sequencing was memory CD4+ T cells from PBMCs, cultured in vitro. These TCRs come from an adult with COVID-19. Each CDR3 is given with its conserved first and last residue. Each record gives: clone size, D gene, V gene, J gene, CDR3 DNA, CDR3 protein. The D gene is left open where the match is weak. For some rows the clone size is stated as once, few or many, or as a class when expanded; others skip it.

clone_size: -
d_call: -
v_call: TRBV5-1
j_call: TRBJ2-5
cdr3_nt: TGCGCCAGCAGCTTGGGGTCGGCAGGGGAGGCAAAGTACTTC
cdr3_aa: CASSLGSAGEAKYF

clone_size: -
d_call: -
v_call: TRBV12-3/TRBV12-4
j_call: TRBJ1-1
cdr3_nt: TGTGCCAGCAGTTTCGCGAACACTGAAGCTTTCTTT
cdr3_aa: CASSFANTEAFF

clone_size: few
d_call: TRBD2
v_call: TRBV10-2
j_call: TRBJ2-7
cdr3_nt: TGCGCCAGCAGTGAACTGGCTAGCGGGAGTGGCGAGCAGTACTTC
cdr3_aa: CASSELASGSGEQYF

clone_size: -
d_call: -
v_call: TRBV7-9
j_call: TRBJ2-2
cdr3_nt: TGTGCCAGCAGCACAACGAGGCGGGGCGCGGGCGGGGAGCTGTTTTTT
cdr3_aa: CASSTTRRGAGGELFF

clone_size: -
d_call: TRBD1
v_call: TRBV28
j_call: TRBJ2-5
cdr3_nt: TGTGCCAGCAGCCCGGGACAGGGTGGGACCCAGTACTTC
cdr3_aa: CASSPGQGGTQYF

clone_size: -
d_call: -
v_call: TRBV4-2
j_call: TRBJ2-7
cdr3_nt: TGTGCCAGCAGCCAAGATAAGCTAGTATACGAGCAGTACTTC
cdr3_aa: CASSQDKLVYEQYF

clone_size: few
d_call: -
v_call: TRBV5-5
j_call: TRBJ2-1
cdr3_nt: TGTGCCAGCAGCTTGGTGGCATACTCCTACAATGAGCAGTTCTTC
cdr3_aa: CASSLVAYSYNEQFF

clone_size: -
d_call: -
v_call: TRBV19
j_call: TRBJ2-3
cdr3_nt: TGTGCCAGTAATCGCCCAGATACGCAGTATTTT
cdr3_aa: CASNRPDTQYF

clone_size: -
d_call: -
v_call: TRBV28
j_call: TRBJ2-4
cdr3_nt: TGTGCCAGCACCCTATCCCCGGTAGCCAAAAACATTCAGTACTTC
cdr3_aa: CASTLSPVAKNIQYF

clone_size: -
d_call: -
v_call: TRBV27
j_call: TRBJ2-3
cdr3_nt: TGTGCCAGCAGTTCTATAATTCAGACGTTCACAGATACGCAGTATTTT
cdr3_aa: CASSSIIQTFTDTQYF

clone_size: few
d_call: -
v_call: TRBV24-1
j_call: TRBJ2-1
cdr3_nt: TGTGCCACCAGTGATTCAAGGCAGGTGAATGAGCAGTTCTTC
cdr3_aa: CATSDSRQVNEQFF

clone_size: -
d_call: -
v_call: TRBV7-9
j_call: TRBJ2-3
cdr3_nt: TGTGCCAGCAGGTTCAAGGGCACCACAGATACGCAGTATTTT
cdr3_aa: CASRFKGTTDTQYF

clone_size: -
d_call: -
v_call: TRBV5-1
j_call: TRBJ2-6
cdr3_nt: TGCGCCAGCAGCTTGGTCACGGGAGCTGGGGCCAACGTCCTGACTTTC
cdr3_aa: CASSLVTGAGANVLTF

clone_size: once
d_call: TRBD2
v_call: TRBV5-1
j_call: TRBJ2-6
cdr3_nt: TGCGCCAGCAAGGCTAGCGCAACGGCCGGGACTAGCGGGAGGAGGGTGGCTGGGGCCAACGTCCTGACTTTC
cdr3_aa: CASKASATAGTSGRRVAGANVLTF

clone_size: -
d_call: TRBD2
v_call: TRBV5-1
j_call: TRBJ2-1
cdr3_nt: TGCGCCAGCATAGAACTAGCGGGAGGAGGGAGTGAGCAGTTCTTC
cdr3_aa: CASIELAGGGSEQFF

clone_size: -
d_call: -
v_call: TRBV19
j_call: TRBJ1-5
cdr3_nt: TGTGCCAGTAGTATCCTCAGGGGCCAAGGCAATCAGCCCCAGCATTTT
cdr3_aa: CASSILRGQGNQPQHF

clone_size: few
d_call: -
v_call: TRBV24-1
j_call: TRBJ2-5
cdr3_nt: TGTGCCACCATCGGCTATCAGGGGGGGGAGACCCAGTACTTC
cdr3_aa: CATIGYQGGETQYF

clone_size: -
d_call: TRBD2
v_call: TRBV29-1
j_call: TRBJ2-5
cdr3_nt: TGCAGCGTTGGTTCTAGCGGGACTCCAGAGACCCAGTACTTC
cdr3_aa: CSVGSSGTPETQYF

clone_size: -
d_call: -
v_call: TRBV2
j_call: TRBJ1-2
cdr3_nt: TGTGCCAGCAGTGTGGGCCGGGAGCATGGCTACACCTTC
cdr3_aa: CASSVGREHGYTF

clone_size: -
d_call: -
v_call: TRBV11-3
j_call: TRBJ2-7
cdr3_nt: TGTGCCAGCAGCCCGAGGGGGGGCTACGAGCAGTACTTC
cdr3_aa: CASSPRGGYEQYF

clone_size: -
d_call: -
v_call: TRBV7-9
j_call: TRBJ2-5
cdr3_nt: TGTGCCAGCAGCAGGAGCGGAGTGGAGACCCAGTACTTC
cdr3_aa: CASSRSGVETQYF

clone_size: once
d_call: -
v_call: TRBV6-1
j_call: TRBJ1-6
cdr3_nt: TGTGCCAGCAGTGAAATCATGGGACAAAGTTCGCCCTCGCTCCACTTT
cdr3_aa: CASSEIMGQSSPSLHF

clone_size: -
d_call: -
v_call: TRBV19
j_call: TRBJ1-5
cdr3_nt: TGTGCCAGTAGCAGGAAAACCGTGGGCAATCAGCCCCAGCATTTT
cdr3_aa: CASSRKTVGNQPQHF

clone_size: -
d_call: -
v_call: TRBV9
j_call: TRBJ1-3
cdr3_nt: TGTGCCAGCAGCGCCCACAGGGACCCTGGAAACACCATATATTTT
cdr3_aa: CASSAHRDPGNTIYF

clone_size: -
d_call: TRBD1
v_call: TRBV30
j_call: TRBJ2-1
cdr3_nt: TGTGCCTGGAGTCAGGACAGGACACACTACAATGAGCAGTTCTTC
cdr3_aa: CAWSQDRTHYNEQFF

clone_size: -
d_call: TRBD2
v_call: TRBV6-5
j_call: TRBJ2-1
cdr3_nt: TGTGCCAGCAGGCTAGCGGGAGGGGGGTACAATGAGCAGTTCTTC
cdr3_aa: CASRLAGGGYNEQFF

clone_size: -
d_call: TRBD2
v_call: TRBV5-4
j_call: TRBJ2-1
cdr3_nt: TGTGCCATTAGAGCGGGAGTAGAGACCTACAATGAGCAGTTCTTC
cdr3_aa: CAIRAGVETYNEQFF

clone_size: -
d_call: TRBD1
v_call: TRBV19
j_call: TRBJ1-2
cdr3_nt: TGTGCCAGTAATCCGACAGGGGAAGGTTATGGCTACACCTTC
cdr3_aa: CASNPTGEGYGYTF

clone_size: once
d_call: -
v_call: TRBV5-1
j_call: TRBJ2-2
cdr3_nt: TGCGCCAGCAGCTTGGACGGGGGCACCGGGGAGCTGTTTTTT
cdr3_aa: CASSLDGGTGELFF

clone_size: -
d_call: -
v_call: TRBV6-1
j_call: TRBJ1-1
cdr3_nt: TGTGCCAGCAGTGAGGACACTGTACGATTT
cdr3_aa: CASSEDTVRF

clone_size: -
d_call: TRBD1
v_call: TRBV18
j_call: TRBJ1-2
cdr3_nt: TGTGCCAGCTCCCGGGACAGGTCTAACTATGGCTACACCTTC
cdr3_aa: CASSRDRSNYGYTF

clone_size: few
d_call: -
v_call: TRBV28
j_call: TRBJ1-1
cdr3_nt: TGTGCCAGCAGTATCAGGGGAAACGCTGAAGCTTTCTTT
cdr3_aa: CASSIRGNAEAFF

clone_size: -
d_call: -
v_call: TRBV6-6
j_call: TRBJ2-5
cdr3_nt: TGTGCCAGCAGACGTACAGGGTCGGAGACCCAGTACTTC
cdr3_aa: CASRRTGSETQYF

clone_size: -
d_call: TRBD2
v_call: TRBV2
j_call: TRBJ2-5
cdr3_nt: TGTGCCACCAGGGGCCCTACACAGCTAGGGACTAGCGAAGTACAGGAACAAGAGACCCAGTACTTC
cdr3_aa: CATRGPTQLGTSEVQEQETQYF

clone_size: -
d_call: -
v_call: TRBV5-8
j_call: TRBJ1-4
cdr3_nt: TGTGCCAGCAGCTTGGGGTCCCGGGGCAAGAATGAAAAACTGTTTTTT
cdr3_aa: CASSLGSRGKNEKLFF

clone_size: -
d_call: -
v_call: TRBV19
j_call: TRBJ2-7
cdr3_nt: TGTGCCAGTAGTATTGACGGTTCGGGAGCCTACGAGCAGTACTTC
cdr3_aa: CASSIDGSGAYEQYF

clone_size: few
d_call: -
v_call: TRBV7-2
j_call: TRBJ1-1
cdr3_nt: TGTGCCAGCAGCTTGAACAGGGAAACTGAAGCTTTCTTT
cdr3_aa: CASSLNRETEAFF

clone_size: once
d_call: TRBD1
v_call: TRBV4-1
j_call: TRBJ1-5
cdr3_nt: TGCGCCAGCAGTCTCGGACAGGGGGCCCCCCTAGGCAATCAGCCCCAGCATTTT
cdr3_aa: CASSLGQGAPLGNQPQHF

clone_size: -
d_call: -
v_call: TRBV9
j_call: TRBJ2-5
cdr3_nt: TGTGCCAGCAGCGTAGAAGAAGAGACCCAGTACTTC
cdr3_aa: CASSVEEETQYF

clone_size: -
d_call: TRBD1
v_call: TRBV5-1
j_call: TRBJ2-5
cdr3_nt: TGCGCCAGCAGCTTAATGGGGACAGAAAGTTTACACACGCGGTACTTC
cdr3_aa: CASSLMGTESLHTRYF

clone_size: -
d_call: TRBD1
v_call: TRBV6-6
j_call: TRBJ2-7
cdr3_nt: TGTGCCAGCAGTAGACAGGGCCTAGGCGAGCAGTACTTC
cdr3_aa: CASSRQGLGEQYF

clone_size: few
d_call: -
v_call: TRBV9
j_call: TRBJ2-2
cdr3_nt: TGTGCCAGCAGCCTTGGTAATAGGCAGGCCCTGAACACCGGGGAGCTGTTTTTT
cdr3_aa: CASSLGNRQALNTGELFF

clone_size: -
d_call: -
v_call: TRBV19
j_call: TRBJ2-5
cdr3_nt: TGTGCCACAAGACCAAACTCAGGGTCCCAGTACTTC
cdr3_aa: CATRPNSGSQYF

clone_size: once
d_call: -
v_call: TRBV5-4
j_call: TRBJ2-6
cdr3_nt: TGTGCCAGCAGCCCCAGGGACCCTCGCTCTGGGGCCAACGTCCTGACTTTC
cdr3_aa: CASSPRDPRSGANVLTF

clone_size: -
d_call: -
v_call: TRBV6-2/TRBV6-3
j_call: TRBJ2-1
cdr3_nt: TGTGCCAGCAGCCTCCGTGGTAATGAGCAGTTCTTC
cdr3_aa: CASSLRGNEQFF

clone_size: -
d_call: TRBD1
v_call: TRBV4-1
j_call: TRBJ2-7
cdr3_nt: TGCGCCAGCAGCCAAGTTTCCGGACAGGTCGCCTACGAGCAGTACTTC
cdr3_aa: CASSQVSGQVAYEQYF

clone_size: -
d_call: -
v_call: TRBV4-3
j_call: TRBJ1-1
cdr3_nt: TGCGCCAGCAGCCCGGGGCAGGGAATTGAAGCTTTCTTT
cdr3_aa: CASSPGQGIEAFF

clone_size: -
d_call: -
v_call: TRBV30
j_call: TRBJ2-7
cdr3_nt: TGTGCCTGGAACAGGGTCGGATACGAGCAGTACTTC
cdr3_aa: CAWNRVGYEQYF

clone_size: once
d_call: -
v_call: TRBV3-1/TRBV3-2
j_call: TRBJ1-3
cdr3_nt: TGTGCCAGCAGCCAGGTACAGGGCTCTGGAAACACCATATATTTT
cdr3_aa: CASSQVQGSGNTIYF

clone_size: -
d_call: -
v_call: TRBV12-5
j_call: TRBJ2-1
cdr3_nt: TGTGCTAGTGGGGGATTCAACAATGAGCAGTTCTTC
cdr3_aa: CASGGFNNEQFF

clone_size: once
d_call: TRBD2
v_call: TRBV5-1
j_call: TRBJ2-5
cdr3_nt: TGCGCCAGCAGCCGTCTAAGCGGGAGTTCCGAGACCCAGTACTTC
cdr3_aa: CASSRLSGSSETQYF

clone_size: few
d_call: TRBD2
v_call: TRBV5-1
j_call: TRBJ2-1
cdr3_nt: TGCGCCAGCAGTGCCCTAGCGGGAACCTACAATGAGCAGTTCTTC
cdr3_aa: CASSALAGTYNEQFF

clone_size: few
d_call: -
v_call: TRBV6-2/TRBV6-3
j_call: TRBJ2-1
cdr3_nt: TGTGCCAGCAGTTATGGGTACAATGAGCAGTTCTTC
cdr3_aa: CASSYGYNEQFF

clone_size: once
d_call: TRBD2
v_call: TRBV7-6
j_call: TRBJ2-7
cdr3_nt: TGTGCCAGCAGCACCATAGCGGGGAGCTCCTACGAGCAGTACTTC
cdr3_aa: CASSTIAGSSYEQYF